The clone carrying this TCR beta chain was seen just once. This entry comes from a study of T cell changes during pregnancy in multiple sclerosis. The CDR3 runs to 17 residues. The V gene's germline CDR1 is SGHDT and CDR2 YYEEEE. The V segment lost 1 base and the J segment 4 bases; nucleotides outside the gene matches: 11. The data were produced by immunoSEQ multiplex PCR, yet TCRdb's version contains in-frame clones alone and is incomplete. The sample consists of just under 65,000 clones, about 93% of them appearing once. Material: CD8+ T cells from peripheral blood mononuclear cells, obtained in the second trimester of pregnancy. The clonotype was recovered from a female donor with multiple sclerosis, enrolled in a pregnancy study. The chain is built from TRBV5-6 and TRBJ2-7; 10 nucleotides match TRBD2. DNA for the CDR3: TGTGCCAGCAGCTTGCTCTCTCCTAGCGGGAGATCGTACGAGCAGTACTTC. Translated: CASSLLSPSGRSYEQYF.